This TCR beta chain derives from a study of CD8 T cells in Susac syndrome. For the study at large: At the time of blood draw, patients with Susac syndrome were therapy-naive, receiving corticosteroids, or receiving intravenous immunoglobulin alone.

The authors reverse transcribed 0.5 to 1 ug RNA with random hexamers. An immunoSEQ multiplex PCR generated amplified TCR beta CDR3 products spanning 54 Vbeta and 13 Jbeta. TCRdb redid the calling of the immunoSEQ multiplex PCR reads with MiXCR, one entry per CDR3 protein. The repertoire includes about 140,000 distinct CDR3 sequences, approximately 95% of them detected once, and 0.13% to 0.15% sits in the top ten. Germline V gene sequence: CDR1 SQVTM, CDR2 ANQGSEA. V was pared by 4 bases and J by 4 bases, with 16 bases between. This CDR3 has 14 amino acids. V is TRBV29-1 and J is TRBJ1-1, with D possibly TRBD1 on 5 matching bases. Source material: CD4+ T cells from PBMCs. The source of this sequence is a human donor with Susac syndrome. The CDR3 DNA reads TGCAGCGTTGCTTCGCGGGGGATGAGCACTGAAGCTTTCTTT. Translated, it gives CSVASRGMSTEAFF.